This passage covers 7 T cell receptor beta chains from one sample sequenced in a study of blood T cells in healthy people across ages. Then a second PCR, running about 6 to 12 cycles, was carried out with a sample-barcoded 5' primer and a J-beta primer mix. TCRdb re-called the 5' RACE reads through MiXCR, storing one row per CDR3 protein. The sample records about 1.4 million distinct CDR3 sequences, approximately 59% being singletons. The specimen sequenced was blood. The receptor set was obtained from a man between 18 and 35 years old in good health.

The chain couples TRBV4-2 to TRBJ2-3, with TRBD2 as a possible D gene (6 bases). The CDR3 is 15 residues long. CDR1 LGHNA and CDR2 YNFKEQ come from the germline V gene. Between the trimmed V and J ends, which lost 0 bases and 1 base, there was a span of 8 bases. The CDR3 loop reads CASSQESSGTDTQYF. Written as DNA, the CDR3 is TGTGCCAGCAGCCAAGAGTCTAGCGGCACAGATACGCAGTATTTT.

This clonotype was counted a few times. The genes are TRBV7-9 and TRBJ2-4; D remains unclear. Germline CDR1 and CDR2: SEHNR and FQNEAQ (reference sequence). The CDR3 extends over 13 amino acids. Trimming took 3 bases from V and 13 from J, leaving 16 bases between them. For the CDR3, the DNA is TGTGCCAGCAGCTTGTTGCGTGCGGAAGAGCAGTACTTC. It is translated as CASSLLRAEEQYF. The full variable domain, rest sourced from reference TRBV7-9 and TRBJ2-4, is DTGVSQNPRHKITKRGQNVTFRCDPISEHNRLYWYRQTLGQGPEFLTYFQNEAQLEKSRLLSDRFSAERPKGSFSTLEIQRTEQGDSAMYLCASSLLRAEEQYFGAGTRLSVL.

The CDR3: CSVLFETGFSTDTQYF. The CDR3 DNA is TGCAGCGTTTTATTTGAGACAGGGTTTAGCACAGATACGCAGTATTTT. J is TRBJ2-3 and V is TRBV29-1; 7 bases are a match to TRBD1. The CDR3 has 16 amino acids. Germline CDR1 reads SQVTM; CDR2 reads ANQGSEA. J was trimmed by 0 bases and V by 5 bases; bases with no gene match: 11.

V gene TRBV3-1 combines with J gene TRBJ2-7; TRBD2 matches at 7 bases. This CDR3 is 15 amino acids long. The germline V gene has CDR1 LGHDT and CDR2 YNNKEL (reference sequence). The trim removed 0 bases at V and 6 bases at J, leaving 8 bases unmatched. The CDR3 region is CASSQETSFLGEQYF. Written as DNA, the CDR3 is TGTGCCAGCAGCCAAGAGACTAGCTTCCTGGGCGAGCAGTACTTC.

This clonotype was seen once. V usage is TRBV20-1 and J usage is TRBJ2-7; tentative D call: TRBD2 (6 bases). The CDR3 runs to 11 residues. Germline V lookup: CDR1 DFQATT, CDR2 SNEGSKA (reference sequence). Trimming removed 6 bases from V and 2 bases from J, with 8 bases in between. The DNA for the CDR3 is TGCAGTGCCGGGGGTACCTACGAGCAGTACTTC. Amino acid sequence: CSAGGTYEQYF.

This clonotype turned up a few times. The chain employs TRBV18 and TRBJ2-5, with D unclear. Germline assignment: CDR1 KGHSH and CDR2 LQKENI. The CDR3 runs 14 residues. V lost 5 bases, J lost 5 bases, and 15 bases lay in between. The chain's CDR3 is CASSFGPLAETQYF. The CDR3 coding sequence is TGTGCCAGCTCATTCGGTCCCCTGGCGGAGACCCAGTACTTC.

V usage is TRBV12-3 or TRBV12-4 and J usage is TRBJ1-5; D possibly corresponds to TRBD1 (6 bases). V was cut by 5 bases and J by 5 bases, with 19 bases left in between. This CDR3 is 16 amino acids long. CDR3 DNA: TGTGCCAGCAGTCCCCCGGGGGCCCGGGGTTATCAGCCCCAGCATTTT. As protein: CASSPPGARGYQPQHF.